The sequence of this TCR beta chain was determined in a study of CD8 T cells in ankylosing spondylitis. Construction of TCR beta libraries was performed using quantitative 5'-RACE with molecular barcodes. TCRdb processed the 5' RACE reads anew with MiXCR; each CDR3 protein has one entry. The repertoire includes approximately 550,000 distinct CDR3 sequences, about 13% of them detected once, and nearly 7% sits in the top ten. This clonotype has just a few counts. Its antigen remains unknown. Germline assignment: CDR1 SNHLY and CDR2 FYNNEI. The trim removed 8 bases at V and 10 bases at J, leaving 9 bases unmatched. This CDR3 has 14 residues. Findings of the study overall: There was reportedly significant enrichment of clones that were disease-linked in matched ankylosing spondylitis synovial fluid. CD8+ cells made up the disease-linked clones, which were relatively rare in peripheral blood. It appeared that ankylosing spondylitis blood was characterized by a TCR beta motif of several highly homologous variants.

This chain links TRBV2 with TRBJ2-1; 12 bases match TRBD2. The clonotype was recovered from a male donor with ankylosing spondylitis. The sequencing input was blood, either unsorted or a sorted T cell fraction (not recorded which). The CDR3 bases are TGTGCCAGCCATGCGACTAGCGGGAGCGGGGAGCAGTTCTTC. Residues: CASHATSGSGEQFF.